One and the same sample provided the 9 T cell receptor beta chains below, sequenced in a study of T cell repertoires in cytomegalovirus infection. TCRdb re-derived calls from the reads in MiXCR, one entry per CDR3 protein. The sample consists of about 500,000 distinct CDR3 sequences, about 33% of them appearing once. The antigens these receptors bind are not known. This material consisted of cultured PBMCs, taken from culture after CMV antigen stimulation. The receptor source for this set is a human donor in good health (CMV status not recorded). Some clones in this sample may be carry-over from other donors' samples.

This rearrangement joins TRBV12-3 or TRBV12-4 to TRBJ2-7, with D perhaps matching TRBD1 (6 bases). V lost 3 bases and J lost 6, with 9 bases in between. This CDR3 comprises 12 residues. CDR3 in DNA: TGTGCCAGCAGTTTCGGGACATCCGAGCAGTACGTC. This encodes CASSFGTSEQYV.

The chain is built from TRBV18 and TRBJ2-7; TRBD1 matches at 8 bases. CDR3 length equals 14 residues. V shed 3 bases, J shed 7 bases, and the junction held 8 bases outside the gene matches. The germline V gene encodes CDR1 KGHSH and CDR2 LQKENI. This chain's CDR3 is CASSPGQGAREQYF. The DNA for the CDR3 is TGTGCCAGCTCACCGGGGCAGGGGGCACGGGAGCAGTACTTC.

The V gene is TRBV6-2 or TRBV6-3, the J gene TRBJ2-1; tentative D call: TRBD1 (5 bases). The V end lost 5 bases, the J end lost 9 bases, and 11 bases lay between the germline ends. The CDR3 loop spans 12 amino acids. Germline CDR1 is MNHEY and CDR2 is SVGEGT. Here the CDR3 DNA reads TGTGCCAGCAGTCCCGGACAAAGTGAGCAGTTCTTC. Translation gives CASSPGQSEQFF.

The chain links TRBV12-3 or TRBV12-4 to TRBJ2-5, with TRBD2 as a possible D gene (6 bases). This CDR3 is built from 13 residues. With 5 bases removed from V and 5 bases from J, the gap between germline ends came to 12 bases. CDR3 loop: CASSRLGAETQYF. The CDR3 nucleotides read TGTGCCAGCAGTCGACTAGGGGCTGAGACCCAGTACTTC.

This clonotype was seen a handful of times. V gene TRBV7-2 combines with J gene TRBJ2-7; the match to TRBD2 covers 7 bases. V was clipped by 5 bases and J by 5 bases; unmatched bases: 9. Per the germline V gene, CDR1 is SGHTA and CDR2 is FQGNSA. The CDR3 is 14 residues long. CDR3 protein: CASSQGGRVHEQYF. The CDR3 DNA reads as TGTGCCAGCAGCCAGGGCGGGAGAGTCCACGAGCAGTACTTC.

The chain joins TRBV7-3 to TRBJ2-3; D is perhaps TRBD2 (6 bases). The germline V gene has CDR1 SGHTA and CDR2 FQGTGA. The V end was cut by 2 bases, the J end by 2 bases, with 8 bases between. This CDR3 region has 14 residues. The CDR3 coding sequence is TGTGCCAGCAGCTTACAGGGACTCACAGATACGCAGTATTTT. Encoded protein: CASSLQGLTDTQYF.

The chain uses TRBV12-3 or TRBV12-4 and TRBJ1-1; 8 nucleotides align to TRBD1. V dropped 3 bases and J dropped 3; count of bases not matched to a gene: 6. The CDR3 covers 15 residues. CDR3 sequence: CASSFGAGGYTEAFF. CDR3 sequence (DNA): TGTGCCAGCAGTTTCGGGGCAGGGGGCTACACTGAAGCTTTCTTT.

This clonotype is a singleton in its sample. The gene calls are TRBV20-1 and TRBJ2-5, with D tentatively TRBD2 (6 bases). This CDR3 comprises 14 residues. The germline V gene encodes CDR1 DFQATT and CDR2 SNEGSKA (reference sequence). Trimming stripped 5 bases from V and 2 bases from J, with 15 bases between. CDR3: CSARAGSGQETQYF. CDR3 in DNA: TGCAGTGCTCGCGCGGGATCCGGGCAAGAGACCCAGTACTTC.

V gene TRBV4-3 combines with J gene TRBJ2-7; 10 bases line up with TRBD2. The V gene end was trimmed by 1 base and the J gene end by 3 bases; junction bases not matched to a gene: 3. CDR1 is LGHNA, CDR2 YSLEER, per germline. This CDR3 region has 15 residues. CDR3 in DNA: TGCGCCAGCAGCCAAGGGACTAGCGGCCTCTACGAGCAGTACTTC. Amino acids: CASSQGTSGLYEQYF.